This T cell receptor (beta chain) comes out of a study of blood T cells in healthy people across ages. Study findings and constraints: Higher diversity, along with more naive CD4+ cells, distinguished long-lived donors from aged donors. PBMCs left unsorted prevented a conclusive naive versus antigen-experienced comparison.

For the second PCR, which ran for roughly 6 to 12 cycles, a sample-barcoded 5' primer and a J-beta primer mix were used. TCRdb independently ran MiXCR on the 5' RACE reads; one entry per CDR3 protein. The table records about 730,000 distinct CDR3 sequences, roughly 45% of them present only once. Deletions cut 6 bases from V and 3 bases from J, with 12 bases between. The CDR3 totals 14 residues. The table lists this clonotype with a few counts. Its antigen is unidentified. Sequences were obtained from blood. This sequence originates from a woman aged 60-75 years in good health. The chain joins TRBV12-3 or TRBV12-4 to TRBJ1-5, with D tentatively TRBD1 (5 bases). The CDR3 reads CASSFRDLNQPQHF. The CDR3 DNA reads as TGTGCCAGCAGCTTCCGGGACCTCAATCAGCCCCAGCATTTT.